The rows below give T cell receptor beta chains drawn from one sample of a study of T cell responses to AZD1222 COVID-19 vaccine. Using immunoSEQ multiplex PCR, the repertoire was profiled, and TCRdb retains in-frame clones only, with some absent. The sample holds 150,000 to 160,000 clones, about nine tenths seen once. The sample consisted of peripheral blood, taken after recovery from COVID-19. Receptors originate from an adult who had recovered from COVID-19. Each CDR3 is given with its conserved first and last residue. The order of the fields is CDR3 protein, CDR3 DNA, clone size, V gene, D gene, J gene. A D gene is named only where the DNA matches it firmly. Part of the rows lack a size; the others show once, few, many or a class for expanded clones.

CDR3 protein: CASSEVGRVYGYTF; CDR3 DNA: TGTGCCAGCAGTGAAGTAGGCAGGGTGTATGGCTACACCTTC; clone size: -; V gene: TRBV6-1; D gene: -; J gene: TRBJ1-2
CDR3 protein: CASSPRTSQETQYF; CDR3 DNA: TGTGCCAGCAGCCCTCGGACTAGCCAAGAGACCCAGTACTTC; clone size: -; V gene: TRBV7-9; D gene: TRBD2; J gene: TRBJ2-5
CDR3 protein: CASTSGRDGYTF; CDR3 DNA: TGTGCCAGCACATCGGGGAGGGATGGCTACACCTTC; clone size: -; V gene: TRBV28; D gene: -; J gene: TRBJ1-2
CDR3 protein: CSAQGGEAFF; CDR3 DNA: TGCAGTGCCCAGGGCGGTGAAGCTTTCTTT; clone size: -; V gene: TRBV20-1; D gene: -; J gene: TRBJ1-1
CDR3 protein: CASSLAGGTGGEKLFF; CDR3 DNA: TGTGCCAGCAGCTTGGCCGGAGGGACAGGGGGAGAAAAACTGTTTTTT; clone size: few; V gene: TRBV5-5; D gene: TRBD1; J gene: TRBJ1-4
CDR3 protein: CASSVERGPHEQYF; CDR3 DNA: TGTGCCAGCAGCGTAGAAAGGGGGCCTCACGAGCAGTACTTC; clone size: -; V gene: TRBV9; D gene: TRBD1; J gene: TRBJ2-7
CDR3 protein: CASCVAAAMNTEAFF; CDR3 DNA: TGCGCCAGCTGCGTAGCCGCAGCCATGAACACTGAAGCTTTCTTT; clone size: -; V gene: TRBV4-1; D gene: -; J gene: TRBJ1-1
CDR3 protein: CASTKGDTEVYGYTF; CDR3 DNA: TGTGCCAGCACCAAAGGGGACACGGAAGTTTATGGCTACACCTTC; clone size: -; V gene: TRBV6-5; D gene: -; J gene: TRBJ1-2
CDR3 protein: CASSTALENTIYF; CDR3 DNA: TGTGCCAGCAGCACCGCTCTTGAAAACACCATATATTTT; clone size: -; V gene: TRBV21-1; D gene: -; J gene: TRBJ1-3
CDR3 protein: CASSYTGDLGYTF; CDR3 DNA: TGTGCCAGCAGTTATACAGGGGATCTTGGCTACACCTTC; clone size: -; V gene: TRBV2; D gene: TRBD1; J gene: TRBJ1-2
CDR3 protein: CASRRRQAMNTEAFF; CDR3 DNA: TGTGCCAGTAGGAGGAGACAGGCAATGAACACTGAAGCTTTCTTT; clone size: -; V gene: TRBV19; D gene: -; J gene: TRBJ1-1
CDR3 protein: CASTPPGRGNYGYTF; CDR3 DNA: TGTGCCAGCACCCCTCCCGGGAGGGGGAACTATGGCTACACCTTC; clone size: -; V gene: TRBV28; D gene: -; J gene: TRBJ1-2
CDR3 protein: CASSEEGWRGGRQETQYF; CDR3 DNA: TGTGCCAGCAGTGAAGAGGGTTGGCGGGGAGGTCGGCAAGAGACCCAGTACTTC; clone size: -; V gene: TRBV2; D gene: -; J gene: TRBJ2-5
CDR3 protein: CASSLAQGNTQYF; CDR3 DNA: TGCGCCAGCAGCTTGGCACAGGGAAATACGCAGTATTTT; clone size: -; V gene: TRBV5-1; D gene: -; J gene: TRBJ2-3
CDR3 protein: CSVEDQEAGGYTF; CDR3 DNA: TGCAGCGTTGAAGATCAGGAGGCAGGCGGCTACACCTTC; clone size: -; V gene: TRBV29-1; D gene: -; J gene: TRBJ1-2
CDR3 protein: CASSSSGNAYTDTQYF; CDR3 DNA: TGTGCCAGCAGCTCCTCAGGGAACGCTTACACAGATACGCAGTATTTT; clone size: -; V gene: TRBV11-2; D gene: -; J gene: TRBJ2-3
CDR3 protein: CASSSDRTGSTEAFF; CDR3 DNA: TGTGCCAGCAGTTCCGATAGGACAGGGAGCACTGAAGCTTTCTTT; clone size: few; V gene: TRBV6-5; D gene: TRBD1; J gene: TRBJ1-1
CDR3 protein: CASSPVVSGANVLTF; CDR3 DNA: TGCGCCAGCAGCCCGGTGGTCTCTGGGGCCAACGTCCTGACTTTC; clone size: -; V gene: TRBV5-1; D gene: -; J gene: TRBJ2-6
CDR3 protein: CSVETGGMNEQYF; CDR3 DNA: TGCAGCGTTGAGACAGGGGGTATGAACGAGCAGTACTTC; clone size: -; V gene: TRBV29-1; D gene: TRBD1; J gene: TRBJ2-7
CDR3 protein: CASRSDRGFETQYF; CDR3 DNA: TGCGCCAGCAGATCCGACAGGGGGTTCGAGACCCAGTACTTC; clone size: -; V gene: TRBV5-1; D gene: TRBD1; J gene: TRBJ2-5
CDR3 protein: CASSRWDRGQSGGGYTF; CDR3 DNA: TGTGCCAGCTCACGATGGGACAGGGGGCAGAGCGGTGGTGGCTACACCTTC; clone size: -; V gene: TRBV18; D gene: TRBD1; J gene: TRBJ1-2
CDR3 protein: CASRGSSYNEQFF; CDR3 DNA: TGTGCCAGCAGGGGGAGCTCCTACAATGAGCAGTTCTTC; clone size: -; V gene: TRBV7-2; D gene: -; J gene: TRBJ2-1
CDR3 protein: CASQVQGNNSPLHF; CDR3 DNA: TGTGCCAGTCAAGTCCAAGGGAATAATTCACCCCTCCACTTT; clone size: -; V gene: TRBV19; D gene: -; J gene: TRBJ1-6
CDR3 protein: CASTAPLLQGMVDTQYF; CDR3 DNA: TGTGCCAGCACCGCCCCATTACTCCAGGGGATGGTAGATACGCAGTATTTT; clone size: -; V gene: TRBV7-3; D gene: -; J gene: TRBJ2-3
CDR3 protein: CASTGSSAGGPYNEQFF; CDR3 DNA: TGTGCCAGCACCGGCTCGTCGGCGGGAGGGCCCTACAATGAGCAGTTCTTC; clone size: once; V gene: TRBV2; D gene: TRBD2; J gene: TRBJ2-1
CDR3 protein: CASSESRAGSFYNEQFF; CDR3 DNA: TGTGCCAGCAGTGAAAGTCGGGCGGGCTCCTTTTACAATGAGCAGTTCTTC; clone size: once; V gene: TRBV2; D gene: -; J gene: TRBJ2-1
CDR3 protein: CASSQALNYGYTF; CDR3 DNA: TGTGCCAGCAGCCAAGCACTTAACTATGGCTACACCTTC; clone size: -; V gene: TRBV14; D gene: -; J gene: TRBJ1-2
CDR3 protein: CASSLRTGDRGYSFVDTQYF; CDR3 DNA: TGTGCCAGCAGCCTCAGGACAGGGGATAGGGGCTATTCGTTTGTAGATACGCAGTATTTT; clone size: once; V gene: TRBV7-8; D gene: TRBD1; J gene: TRBJ2-3
CDR3 protein: CASSQDLGSGNTIYF; CDR3 DNA: TGTGCCAGCAGCCAAGATCTTGGCTCTGGAAACACCATATATTTT; clone size: -; V gene: TRBV14; D gene: -; J gene: TRBJ1-3
CDR3 protein: CASSLDRLRGYTF; CDR3 DNA: TGTGCCAGCAGTTTAGACAGGCTCCGTGGCTACACCTTC; clone size: -; V gene: TRBV12-3/TRBV12-4; D gene: -; J gene: TRBJ1-2
CDR3 protein: CASSPPRPSTDTQYF; CDR3 DNA: TGTGCCAGCAGCCCACCGCGGCCTAGCACAGATACGCAGTATTTT; clone size: once; V gene: TRBV5-8; D gene: -; J gene: TRBJ2-3
CDR3 protein: CASRWVLNTEAFF; CDR3 DNA: TGCGCCAGCAGGTGGGTGTTAAACACTGAAGCTTTCTTT; clone size: -; V gene: TRBV5-1; D gene: -; J gene: TRBJ1-1
CDR3 protein: CASSLSLAGGYEQYF; CDR3 DNA: TGTGCCAGCAGTTTATCCCTAGCGGGAGGATACGAGCAGTACTTC; clone size: -; V gene: TRBV27; D gene: TRBD2; J gene: TRBJ2-7
CDR3 protein: CASSGRAQGSSPLHF; CDR3 DNA: TGTGCCAGCAGCGGCCGGGCCCAAGGGAGTTCACCCCTCCACTTT; clone size: -; V gene: TRBV7-9; D gene: -; J gene: TRBJ1-6
CDR3 protein: CASSIGTTSVYEQYF; CDR3 DNA: TGTGCCAGTAGTATAGGGACTACCTCCGTCTACGAGCAGTACTTC; clone size: -; V gene: TRBV19; D gene: -; J gene: TRBJ2-7
CDR3 protein: CASSPLQTGELFF; CDR3 DNA: TGTGCCAGCAGCCCCCTACAGACCGGGGAGCTGTTTTTT; clone size: -; V gene: TRBV5-5; D gene: -; J gene: TRBJ2-2
CDR3 protein: CASSLRGLGYTF; CDR3 DNA: TGTGCCAGCAGCTTGAGAGGGCTTGGCTACACCTTC; clone size: -; V gene: TRBV5-6; D gene: -; J gene: TRBJ1-2
CDR3 protein: CASSRDRGNSPLHF; CDR3 DNA: TGCGCCAGCAGCCGGGACAGGGGCAATTCACCCCTCCACTTT; clone size: -; V gene: TRBV4-1; D gene: TRBD1; J gene: TRBJ1-6
CDR3 protein: CASSIRGGRQNEQFF; CDR3 DNA: TGTGCCAGTAGTATAAGAGGGGGCCGGCAGAATGAGCAGTTCTTC; clone size: -; V gene: TRBV19; D gene: TRBD1; J gene: TRBJ2-1
CDR3 protein: CASSFGRGAHEQYF; CDR3 DNA: TGTGCCAGCAGCTTTGGCAGGGGGGCCCACGAGCAGTACTTC; clone size: -; V gene: TRBV5-4; D gene: -; J gene: TRBJ2-7
CDR3 protein: CASSQDSGGRGYTF; CDR3 DNA: TGCGCCAGCAGCCAAGATTCAGGGGGCCGTGGCTACACCTTC; clone size: once; V gene: TRBV4-3; D gene: TRBD1; J gene: TRBJ1-2